The subject of this entry is one T cell receptor beta chain. Which antigen it targets is not known. Per-base qualities were not stored, and no clone one base away is much larger. The cohort comprised more than 550 healthy bone marrow donors. Cohort members were all nominally healthy when sampled, although unrecorded immune exposures were likely present. The donor was CMV seropositive and belonged to the group of around 300 seropositive cohort members. Every donor gave a peripheral blood sample, and the peripheral blood mononuclear cells from that sample were used for TCR beta sequencing. Genomic DNA extraction from the blood cell samples was performed with the Qiagen DNeasy Blood Extraction Kit. Library generation was performed with the immunoSEQ multiplex PCR assay. For the multiplex PCR, a mixture combining 60 forward primers for TCR Vbeta segments and 13 reverse primers for TCR Jbeta segments was used. The CDR3 region of rearranged TCR beta genes was amplified from genomic DNA with a multiplex PCR assay. The Illumina HiSeq System was used to sequence the amplified TCR beta libraries as 87-base-pair reads. Per the original workflow: A later analysis tallied about 77 million unique TCR beta chains across the 666 repertoires, and around 10 million of those chains were shared by two or more donors. A nearest-neighbor algorithm error-corrected the raw reads and collapsed the reads into unique sequences, merging closely related sequences to remove PCR and sequencing errors. V, D and J gene segments were assigned by aligning CDR3 sequences to IMGT reference sequences. For a sequence to be retained, a match of at least six nucleotides to both a V gene segment and a J gene segment was required. A rearrangement was called productive if the CDR3 had no stop codons and remained in frame with V and J, and every other rearrangement was called non-productive. CDR3 was defined according to IMGT convention as the region running from the second conserved V-encoded cysteine to the conserved J-encoded phenylalanine. Sequences without an unambiguous match to a single V gene segment were excluded from the earlier analysis of a few hundred of the donors. In an earlier analysis of several hundred of the donors, V segments were called functional above 56.7% productive rearrangements and were called segregating when the between-donor standard deviation exceeded 5%. To diagnose cytomegalovirus status from the catalog of TCR beta chain sequences, a statistical classification framework was built. A later analysis assigned V and J genes by comparing TCR nucleotide sequences with IMGT/GENE-DB human TR gene sequences. Using the TCRdist pipeline, a later analysis assigned CDR3 sequences along with most-parsimonious VDJ recombination scenarios. In a later analysis, every TCR beta chain was defined by the combination of its CDR3 amino acid sequence and its V-gene family, and reads without a unique V-gene family were dropped. In a later analysis, 550 to 650 highly shared, low-generation-probability nucleotide sequences were removed to address suspected cross-contamination and a sequencing artifact. In a later analysis, a clonal expansion index was calculated for each public chain from normalized within-repertoire ranks of inferred template counts. A later analysis computed generation probabilities with a VDJ recombination model fitted to out-of-frame rearrangements, and checked the results against IGoR. In a later analysis, TCR-TCR, TCR-HLA and TCR-CMV co-occurrence was scored with hypergeometric tests, and a repertoire-size bias correction was applied to TCR pairs. In a later analysis, false discovery rates were estimated by permuting HLA or CMV assignments 20 times. In a later analysis, co-occurring TCRs were grouped using DBSCAN, with TCRdist sequence similarity added in when clustering inside HLA-allele-positive subsets. For co-occurrence clustering, repertoires with fewer than 30,000 or more than 120,000 public chains were excluded, along with a handful of repertoires with anomalous nucleotide sharing. Drawn from immuneACCESS, this table holds only the in-frame rearrangements with V and J called that TCRdb kept. Clones are partly lost; checked studies trace under half to an unresolved V gene and leave the rest unexplained. V and J calls and clone size are as listed in that table; D and trimming were resolved from the DNA. The sample profile shows some 74,000 clones; 60% to 75% of them were found once. The top ten clones comprise about 20% of the sample.

The germline ends are 13 bases apart after V is trimmed by 7 bases and J by 1 base. The germline V gene (reference sequence) sets CDR1 to LNHDA and CDR2 to SQIVND. Measured from the cysteine to the phenylalanine, the CDR3 is 14 residues long. The DNA shown is the 42-base CDR3, in frame from base 1. This record belongs to a study of cytomegalovirus exposure and HLA in healthy donors (dated 2017 in TCRdb). Broadly, across the study: An earlier analysis of about 530 of the donors reported around 280 Gb of sequence data and 90 million to 120 million unique TCR beta sequences obtained from some 170 million T cells. An early release covering roughly 580 HLA-typed donors comprised 250 to 350 gigabases of sequencing data and around 85 million unique TCR sequences. The genetic ancestry cluster associated with self-reported Caucasian donors included 81% of the 398 genotyped donors. The study was designed to test whether signatures of past pathogen exposure could be identified by cataloging public T cell receptors. The study used immunosequencing to profile the T cell repertoires of 666 subjects and linked those repertoires to cytomegalovirus serostatus. In addition to the first cohort of around 670 subjects, a separate validation cohort of under 150 different subjects was used. High-throughput TCR immunosequencing, statistical association of individual TCRs with disease status, and machine learning were combined to predict cytomegalovirus infection status. A later analysis re-examined previously published TCR beta repertoires from more than 650 donors and added high-resolution HLA genotyping to investigate patterns of TCR occurrence. Rather than using new phenotypic data, the later analysis identified candidate immune exposures from TCR beta sequences and from how often those sequences occurred across donors. An earlier analysis of 587 of the donors used high-throughput TCR beta sequencing to judge whether each TCR beta V gene segment behaved as functional or pseudogenic. Donor age, sex, ethnicity and CMV serostatus were compiled alongside the repertoire data. In a later genetic analysis, genome-wide SNP genotypes for about 65% of the 666 donors were used, and that subset was treated as a discovery cohort. All discovery cohort repertoires had been generated on a single sequencing platform. HLA typing covered class I and class II loci at four-digit resolution. Typing coverage varied by locus: about 629-640 donors for A, B, C, DRB1 and DQB1; under 550 for DQA1; about 600 for DPA1; approximately 470 for DPB1. Because of strong linkage in the cohort, roughly five DR-DQ haplotypes were treated as single units for association and clustering. On average, roughly 240,000 unique TCR beta nucleotide sequences were sequenced per donor among 350 to 400 genotyped donors of the cohort, with roughly 18% of those sequences being non-productive. On the study overall, not on this receptor specifically: A later genetic analysis reported fewer N-insertions in productive TCRs among donors in an Asian-associated ancestry cluster than the roughly 700-donor mean. A group of highly shared sequence variants was considered likely to be a technical artifact of the sequencing pipeline. The study gave a list of about 160 TCR beta chains associated with cytomegalovirus. A further reported finding was that TCR beta sequences accurately predicted the HLA-A and HLA-B alleles for most subjects in the first cohort. When HLA alleles, especially DR and DQ, strongly co-occurred, attributing TCR associations to individual alleles was difficult. Several of the top co-occurrence clusters appeared to be linked to parvovirus B19, influenza, CMV and Epstein-Barr virus, according to a later analysis. Most TCR sequences were observed very rarely across donors, whereas some public TCRs were present in many individuals. V-gene and J-gene trimming of TCR beta chains was associated with a missense DCLRE1C variant in a later genetic analysis, and the association was replicated in an independent cohort. A later analysis associated 15,000 to 20,000 TCR beta sequences with specific HLA alleles at a false discovery rate of 0.05. The 87-base-pair reads could not distinguish some IMGT-functional V segments, including TRBV6-2 and TRBV6-3, so those segments were excluded. Cytomegalovirus status was reported to be diagnosed by the classifier with high specificity and sensitivity in both the original and validation cohorts. In a later analysis, most CMV-associated TCR beta chains were found to appear HLA-restricted, with HLA associations seemingly driven largely by CMV exposure. Seventeen rarely observed V segments, including chromosome 9 orphons, were excluded from the earlier analysis of about 500 of the donors because counts were too low. Broadly in line with IMGT annotations, most TCR beta V segments showed up in productive rearrangements about 87% or about 30% of the time in an earlier analysis of around 600 of the donors. A later analysis found that HLA-associated TCR beta chains were more clonally expanded and had lower generation probabilities than equally common non-associated chains. Only TCR beta chains were sequenced in this cohort, and the absence of alpha or paired-chain data limited detectable features. Linkage disequilibrium might explain the correlated functional status among segregating V segments, but an unknown experimental factor could not be excluded. According to the authors, the approach could potentially be generalized to other disease states and immunological phenotypes. Because HLA typing was unavailable for some donors at each locus, only the typed subset was used in association tests. A few of the identified cytomegalovirus-associated TCR beta chains were confirmed in vitro to be specific for cytomegalovirus antigens. For the cohort, immune exposure information was limited to CMV serostatus. Presence/absence analyses assumed roughly uniform sequencing depth across donors, an assumption that may not hold. In a later analysis, TCR association rates were found to vary across HLA loci, with the most associated TCRs seen for DRB1 alleles and the fewest for HLA-C alleles.

The chain uses TRBV19 and TRBJ2-5; TRBD2 is perhaps the D gene, given 6 matching bases. Sequenced sample: PBMCs. This TCR was sampled from a man in his forties or fifties in good health and CMV-seropositive. The CDR3: CASMGGALQETQYF. In nucleotide form, the sequence is TGTGCCAGTATGGGCGGGGCCCTCCAAGAGACCCAGTACTTC.